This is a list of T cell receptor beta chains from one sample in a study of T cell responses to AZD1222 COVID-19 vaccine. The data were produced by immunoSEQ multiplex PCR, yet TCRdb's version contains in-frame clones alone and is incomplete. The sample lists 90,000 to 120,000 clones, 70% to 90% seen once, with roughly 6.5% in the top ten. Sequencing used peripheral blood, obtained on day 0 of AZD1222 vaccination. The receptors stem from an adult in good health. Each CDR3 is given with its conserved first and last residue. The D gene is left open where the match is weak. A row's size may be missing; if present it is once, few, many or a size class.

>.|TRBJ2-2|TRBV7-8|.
CASSPSDMAGELFF
TGTGCCAGCAGTCCTTCCGACATGGCCGGGGAGCTGTTTTTT
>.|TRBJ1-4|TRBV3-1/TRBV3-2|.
CASMFGGQDEKLFF
TGTGCCAGCATGTTCGGGGGGCAGGATGAAAAACTGTTTTTT
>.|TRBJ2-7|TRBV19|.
CASSIGLLYEQYF
TGTGCCAGTAGTATAGGGCTACTCTACGAGCAGTACTTC
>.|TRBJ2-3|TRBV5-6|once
CASSQTIRFADTQYF
TGTGCCAGCAGCCAGACCATAAGGTTTGCAGATACGCAGTATTTT
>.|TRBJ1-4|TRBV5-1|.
CASSQGQNNEKLFF
TGCGCCAGCAGCCAAGGGCAAAACAATGAAAAACTGTTTTTT
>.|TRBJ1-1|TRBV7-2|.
CASSLGRQNTEAFF
TGTGCCAGCAGCTTAGGGCGGCAGAACACTGAAGCTTTCTTT
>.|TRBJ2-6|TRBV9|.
CASSLLGSGANVLTF
TGTGCCAGCAGCCTCCTCGGCTCTGGGGCCAACGTCCTGACTTTC
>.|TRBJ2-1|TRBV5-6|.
CASSHRRSLSYNEQFF
TGTGCCAGCAGCCACAGGAGATCTCTCTCCTACAATGAGCAGTTCTTC
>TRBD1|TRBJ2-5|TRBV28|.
CASSLSGTGFGAGMAQYF
TGTGCCAGCAGTTTATCCGGGACAGGGTTTGGGGCCGGGATGGCCCAGTACTTC
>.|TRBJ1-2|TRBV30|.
CASNLGGRGYTF
TGTGCCTCCAACCTTGGCGGGAGGGGCTACACCTTC
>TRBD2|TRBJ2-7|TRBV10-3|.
CATLAGYEQYF
TGTGCCACCCTAGCGGGATACGAGCAGTACTTC
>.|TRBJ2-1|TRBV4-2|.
CASSQDPELAAQNEQFF
TGTGCCAGCAGCCAAGATCCAGAACTAGCTGCCCAAAATGAGCAGTTCTTC
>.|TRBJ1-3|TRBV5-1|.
CASSLAGFSGNTIYF
TGCGCCAGCAGCTTGGCGGGCTTCTCTGGAAACACCATATATTTT
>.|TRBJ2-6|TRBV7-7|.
CASSPSSVAGANVLTF
TGTGCTAGCAGCCCCTCTAGCGTAGCCGGGGCCAACGTCCTGACTTTC
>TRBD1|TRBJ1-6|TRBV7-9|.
CASSFGTGGSPLHF
TGTGCCAGCAGCTTTGGGACAGGGGGTTCACCCCTCCACTTT
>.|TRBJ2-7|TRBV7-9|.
CASSLGAVTYEQYF
TGTGCCAGCAGCTTAGGGGCCGTTACCTACGAGCAGTACTTC
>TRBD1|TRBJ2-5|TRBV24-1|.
CATSDPGQGKETQYF
TGTGCCACCAGTGACCCTGGACAGGGGAAGGAGACCCAGTACTTC
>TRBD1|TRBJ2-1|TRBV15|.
CATSVRQGNEQFF
TGTGCCACCAGCGTACGACAGGGCAATGAGCAGTTCTTC
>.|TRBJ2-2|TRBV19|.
CASSILTGSDTGELFF
TGTGCCAGTAGTATTCTCACAGGGAGTGACACCGGGGAGCTGTTTTTT
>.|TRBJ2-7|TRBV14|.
CASRLGTTLGSYEQYF
TGTGCCAGCAGGCTGGGCACAACCCTGGGAAGCTACGAGCAGTACTTC
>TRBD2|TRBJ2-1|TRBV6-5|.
CASTLFSGSIEQFF
TGTGCCAGCACCCTTTTTAGCGGGAGCATTGAGCAGTTCTTC
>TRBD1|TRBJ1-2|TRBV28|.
CASSLQGGDFYGYTF
TGTGCCAGCAGTCTACAGGGGGGCGATTTCTATGGCTACACCTTC
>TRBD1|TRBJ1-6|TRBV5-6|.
CASSRGTGPSALHF
TGTGCCAGCAGCCGCGGGACAGGTCCTTCGGCCCTCCACTTT
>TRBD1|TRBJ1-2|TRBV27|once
CASSARTRDRYVSPYGYTF
TGTGCCAGCAGTGCCCGTACCCGGGACAGATACGTATCCCCCTATGGCTACACCTTC
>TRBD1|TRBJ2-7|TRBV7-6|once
CASSLGTGSLGQYF
TGTGCCAGCAGCTTAGGGACAGGGTCCCTAGGGCAGTACTTC
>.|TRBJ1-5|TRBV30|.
CAWSARGNQPQHF
TGTGCCTGGAGTGCCCGGGGAAATCAGCCCCAGCATTTT
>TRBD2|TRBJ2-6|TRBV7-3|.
CASSLSAGAGANVLTF
TGTGCCAGCAGCTTAAGTGCGGGGGCTGGGGCCAACGTCCTGACTTTC
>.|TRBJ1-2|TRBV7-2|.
CASSPSTRPRANYGYTF
TGTGCCAGCAGCCCGTCAACCAGGCCGAGAGCTAACTATGGCTACACCTTC
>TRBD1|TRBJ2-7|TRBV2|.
CASRHLQGTKSYEQYF
TGTGCCAGCAGGCATCTACAGGGGACGAAATCCTACGAGCAGTACTTC
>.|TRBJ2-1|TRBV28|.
CASSSSGTNYPYNEQFF
TGTGCCAGCAGTTCGAGCGGGACAAACTATCCCTACAATGAGCAGTTCTTC
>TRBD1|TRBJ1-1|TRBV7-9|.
CASSLQGAPGTEAFF
TGTGCCAGCAGCTTACAGGGGGCTCCGGGTACTGAAGCTTTCTTT
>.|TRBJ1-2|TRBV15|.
CATSRYPSRDFSYGYTF
TGTGCCACCAGCAGATACCCGTCAAGAGATTTCTCCTATGGCTACACCTTC
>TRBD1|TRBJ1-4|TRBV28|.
CASSLGRGYEKLFF
TGTGCCAGCAGTTTGGGCAGGGGGTATGAAAAACTGTTTTTT
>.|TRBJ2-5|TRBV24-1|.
CATSSQYQETQYF
TGTGCCACCAGTTCCCAGTACCAAGAGACCCAGTACTTC
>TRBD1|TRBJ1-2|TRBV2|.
CASMRGTAYGYTF
TGTGCCAGCATGAGGGGGACAGCCTATGGCTACACCTTC
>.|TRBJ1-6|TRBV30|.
CAWSGQSTHNSPLHF
TGTGCCTGGAGTGGACAGTCTACTCATAATTCACCCCTCCACTTT
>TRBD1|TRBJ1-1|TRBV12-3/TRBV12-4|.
CASSRGGRTEAFF
TGTGCCAGCAGCAGGGGGGGGCGGACTGAAGCTTTCTTT
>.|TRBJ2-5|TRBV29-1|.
CSVESVGQETQYF
TGCAGCGTTGAGTCGGTCGGTCAAGAGACCCAGTACTTC
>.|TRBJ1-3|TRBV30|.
CAWSVRGISGNTIYF
TGTGCCTGGAGTGTTAGGGGAATCTCTGGAAACACCATATATTTT
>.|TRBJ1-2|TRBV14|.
CASSHVFLGASGYGYTF
TGTGCCAGCAGCCACGTGTTTTTGGGGGCCTCGGGCTATGGCTACACCTTC
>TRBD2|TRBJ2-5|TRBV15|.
CATSPKRREAPKTQYF
TGTGCCACCAGCCCAAAGCGGCGGGAGGCACCCAAGACCCAGTACTTC
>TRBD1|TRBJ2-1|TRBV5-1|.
CASSYGTGVINEQFF
TGCGCCAGCAGCTATGGGACAGGGGTGATTAATGAGCAGTTCTTC
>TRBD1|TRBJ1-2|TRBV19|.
CASSEDRVYGYTF
TGTGCCAGTAGTGAAGACAGGGTCTATGGCTACACCTTC
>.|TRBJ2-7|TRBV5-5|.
CASTPVGTYEQYF
TGTGCCAGCACCCCCGTGGGAACCTACGAGCAGTACTTC
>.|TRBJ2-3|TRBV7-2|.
CASTLTNPGDTQYF
TGTGCCAGCACCTTAACGAATCCCGGCGATACGCAGTATTTT
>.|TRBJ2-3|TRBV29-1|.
CSVVGRQGSPHTDTQYF
TGCAGCGTTGTCGGTAGGCAGGGCAGCCCCCACACAGATACGCAGTATTTT
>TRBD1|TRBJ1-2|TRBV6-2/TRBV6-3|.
CASSGTGAHPYGYTF
TGTGCCAGCAGTGGAACAGGGGCCCACCCCTATGGCTACACCTTC
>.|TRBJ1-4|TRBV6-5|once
CASSSLTSGHDEKLFF
TGTGCCAGCAGTTCTCTTACCTCCGGACATGATGAAAAACTGTTTTTT
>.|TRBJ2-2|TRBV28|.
CASSGDPGDGELFF
TGTGCCAGCAGTGGGGACCCCGGTGACGGGGAGCTGTTTTTT